Given below is one T cell receptor (beta chain) in context. The specificity of this receptor is unknown. There are no base qualities to consult, and no much larger clone falls within one base. The data originate from a study of shared clonotypes between healthy human individuals (dated by TCRdb to 2018 to 2021). Looking at the study overall: A few men and a couple of women, aged 18 to 49 years, made up the cohort. To estimate repertoire size and how much clonotypes are shared between individuals, the study performed deep sequencing of blood TCR repertoires from about five healthy adults. Between about 0.94 and 10 billion PBMCs per donor were obtained by leukapheresis. For each donor, CD4 naive and CD4 memory were each run on three plates, CD8 naive on two plates, and CD8 memory on one plate. To increase sequencing depth and limit assay-specific biases, different laboratories used diverse techniques to prepare libraries and sequence TCR repertoires.

From cysteine to phenylalanine, the CDR3 is 15 amino acids long. The only DNA kept is the CDR3, 45 bases in frame from the first base. CDR1 and CDR2 are drawn from the germline V gene (reference sequence): PRHDT, FYEKMQ. For this chain, trimming is 6 bases at the V end and 3 bases at the J end, and the number of junction bases without a gene match is 10. TCR CDR3 regions were amplified from genomic DNA by multiplex PCR using the deep immunoSEQ assay. Extracted genomic DNA from each cell subset was distributed evenly across all wells of several immunoSEQ 96-well plates, and each plate was treated as a replicate. For sorted subsets, 200 to 250 ng of genomic DNA, equivalent to 25,000 to 30,000 T cell genomes, went into each replicate PCR. Purified libraries were quantified with a Qubit 3.0 fluorometer, sized on a Bioanalyzer 2100, and re-quantified with the KAPA Library Quantification kit. Every immunoSEQ 96-well plate was sequenced on a dedicated single-read 150-cycle Illumina NextSeq 550 flow cell. Processing in the source paper ran as follows. The immunoSEQ output contained only junctional sequences without quality scores, so filtering could not match that applied to full-length reads. To assign V/J genes and CDR3, sequences were annotated using PyIR, a Python wrapper for IgBLAST v1.9, with IMGT germline references. Reads were removed for weak V/J assignments (E-value above 1e-6), missing CDR3, stop codons, out-of-frame junctions, or ambiguous translated residues. V3J clonotypes were defined as sequences sharing the same inferred V gene, J gene, and CDR3 amino acid sequence. The percentage overlap between two repertoires was calculated by dividing the number of shared unique clonotypes by the size of the smaller repertoire. Richness of each repertoire was evaluated using RTK rarefaction, the Chao1 estimator, and Recon v2.1 estimates of unobserved clonotypes. Generation probabilities were computed with OLGA for all TCRbeta clonotypes obtained by the gDNA method from four donors. TCRdb's version of the immuneACCESS table is confined to in-frame rearrangements and falls short of the full clone set. An unresolved V gene accounts for under half of the shortfall where checked; the remainder is of unknown origin. Clone size and the V and J calls come from that table; the DNA yielded D and trimming. The sample table shows about 1 million clones, and 65% to 80% are seen once. Together, the top ten hold 1.4% to 1.5% of the sample.

What the work shows at the level of the full study, not this receptor alone: Sampling was restricted to blood, and TCR repertoires in tissue are likely to differ from TCR repertoires in blood. Rarefaction of sorted-subset datasets indicated incomplete sequencing despite the large sequencing depth. Naive subsets generally had larger estimated clonotype richness than memory subsets did. Pairwise subsampling led to the expectation that sequencing depth would affect the degree of clonotype sharing among donors. Compared with non-shared clonotypes, clonotypes shared by all four sorted-subset donors had higher generation probabilities. Approximately 5% of naive CD4, 3.5% of naive CD8, about 2.5% of memory CD4, and 0.35% to 0.5% of memory CD8 clonotypes were shared across several donors. Because the study included only a small number of donors, the genetic and exposure-history diversity represented was limited.

Donors were healthy HIV-negative adults with no recently reported acute infections or vaccinations. Only Caucasian adults living in Nashville, Tennessee, USA were represented among the donors. CD4+ T cells were enriched by magnetic negative selection, after which naive cells were positively selected on CD45RA and the negative fraction was taken as the memory subset. After blood collection by leukapheresis, PBMCs were isolated using Ficoll-Histopaque density gradient centrifugation and then cryopreserved in the vapor phase of liquid nitrogen. Analytical flow cytometry was used to check the purity and quantity of every magnetically sorted T cell population. Genomic DNA was isolated from each sorted fraction and quantified by UV absorbance on a Nanodrop 2000c.

The TCR was taken from a man aged 18 to 30 in good health. The sequenced sample was memory CD4+ T cells sorted from blood. The cell subset or site label, read with the paper, signifies: CD45RA-negative fraction. The chain uses TRBV13 and TRBJ2-7, with 8 bases matching TRBD1. The nucleotide sequence is given as TGTGCCAGCAGTCGTACCGGGACAGGCGTCTACGAGCAGTACTTC. Its protein is CASSRTGTGVYEQYF.